This record concerns one T cell receptor beta chain sequence. Its matching antigen is unknown. These data are taken from a study of T cell responses to AZD1222 COVID-19 vaccine. The study, taken as a whole, reports: Nearly half of spike-specific TCRs reportedly go after variant regions that carry no mutations. The breadth and depth of Spike-specific TCRs increased once two AZD1222 doses had been given.

This table comes from immunoSEQ multiplex PCR, and its TCRdb copy is limited to in-frame clones, with some not included. The sample comprises about 54,000 clones, roughly 90% of which are singletons, and 2% rests with the top ten. With 0 bases removed from V and 4 bases from J, the gap between germline ends came to 9 bases. The CDR3 sequence is 14 residues long. Germline V lookup: CDR1 SGHRS, CDR2 YFSETQ. The rearrangement joins TRBV5-1 to TRBJ2-3; D is unresolved. This material consisted of peripheral blood, taken on day 0 of AZD1222 vaccination. The TCR originated in an adult in good health. CDR3 region: CASSLAASSDTQYF. The CDR3 DNA reads TGCGCCAGCAGCTTGGCGGCTAGTTCAGATACGCAGTATTTT. The full variable domain, completed using reference TRBV5-1 and TRBJ2-3, is KAGVTQTPRYLIKTRGQQVTLSCSPISGHRSVSWYQQTPGQGLQFLFEYFSETQRNKGNFPGRFSGRQFSNSRSEMNVSTLELGDSALYLCASSLAASSDTQYFGPGTRLTVL.